This T cell receptor (beta chain) was profiled in a study of blood T cell repertoires in COVID-19. Study in general: Spain, Italy and the United States supplied samples that represented acute and convalescent COVID-19.

In germline, CDR1 is MNHEY, CDR2 SVGEGT. The CDR3 length is 14 residues. Trimming shortened V by 4 bases and J by 2 bases, and 10 bases separated the two germline ends. As handled by the study authors: Reference gene primer amplification gave estimated nucleated cell counts. Profiling relied on immunoSEQ multiplex PCR, and the TCRdb table lists in-frame clones only, not all of them. V, J and clone size are taken as reported in that table, and D and trimming were inferred from the DNA itself. The data show about 120,000 clones, with 85% to 90% seen just once and 11% held by the top ten. The rearrangement links TRBV6-2 or TRBV6-3 to TRBJ2-3, with D tentatively TRBD2 (6 bases). The source of this sequence is a man aged 80 or over with acute or convalescent COVID-19. The sequenced material came from peripheral blood. The CDR3 sequence is CASSFADYTDTQYF. DNA for the CDR3: TGTGCCAGCAGTTTTGCGGACTACACAGATACGCAGTATTTT.